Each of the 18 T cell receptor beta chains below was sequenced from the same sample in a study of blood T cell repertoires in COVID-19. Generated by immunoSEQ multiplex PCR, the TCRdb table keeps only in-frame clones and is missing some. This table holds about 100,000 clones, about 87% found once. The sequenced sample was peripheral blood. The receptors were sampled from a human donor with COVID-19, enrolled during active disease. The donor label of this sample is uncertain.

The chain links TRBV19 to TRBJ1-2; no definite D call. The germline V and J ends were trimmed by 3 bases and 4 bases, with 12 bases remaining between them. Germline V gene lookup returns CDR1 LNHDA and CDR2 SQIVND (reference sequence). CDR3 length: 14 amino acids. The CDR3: CASSILAETYGYTF. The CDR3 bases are TGTGCCAGTAGTATTTTAGCCGAAACCTATGGCTACACCTTC.

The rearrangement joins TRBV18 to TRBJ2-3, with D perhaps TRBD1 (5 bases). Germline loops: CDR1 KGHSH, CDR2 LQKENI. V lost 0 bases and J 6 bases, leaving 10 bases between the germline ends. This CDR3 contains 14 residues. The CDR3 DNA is TGTGCCAGCTCACCACCCAGGGTTACTGATACGCAGTATTTT. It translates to CASSPPRVTDTQYF.

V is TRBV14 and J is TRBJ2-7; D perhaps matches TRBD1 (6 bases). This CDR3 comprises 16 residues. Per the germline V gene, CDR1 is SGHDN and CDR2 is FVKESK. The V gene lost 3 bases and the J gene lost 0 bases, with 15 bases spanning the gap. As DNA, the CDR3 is TGTGCCAGCAGCCACGGACAGTTCGGGACCTCCTACGAGCAGTACTTC. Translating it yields CASSHGQFGTSYEQYF.

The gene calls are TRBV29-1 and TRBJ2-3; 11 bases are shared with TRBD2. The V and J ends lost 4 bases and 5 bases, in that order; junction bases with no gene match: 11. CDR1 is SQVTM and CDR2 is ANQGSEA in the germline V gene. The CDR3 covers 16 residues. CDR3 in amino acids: CSVAKLAGGRGDTQYF. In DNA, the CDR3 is TGCAGCGTTGCGAAGCTAGCGGGGGGCAGAGGAGATACGCAGTATTTT.

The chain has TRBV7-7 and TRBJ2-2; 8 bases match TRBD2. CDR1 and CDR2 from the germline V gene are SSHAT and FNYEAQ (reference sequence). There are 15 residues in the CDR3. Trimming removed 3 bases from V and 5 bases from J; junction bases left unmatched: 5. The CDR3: CASSLSGGGTGELFF. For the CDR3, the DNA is TGTGCCAGCAGCTTGAGCGGGGGAGGGACCGGGGAGCTGTTTTTT.

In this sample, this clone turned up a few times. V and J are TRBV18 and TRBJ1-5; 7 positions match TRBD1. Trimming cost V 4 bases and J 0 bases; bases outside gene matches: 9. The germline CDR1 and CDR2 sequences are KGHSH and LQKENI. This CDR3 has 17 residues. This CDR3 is CASSLATGWDSNQPQHF. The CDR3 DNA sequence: TGTGCCAGCTCACTCGCGACAGGGTGGGATAGCAATCAGCCCCAGCATTTT.

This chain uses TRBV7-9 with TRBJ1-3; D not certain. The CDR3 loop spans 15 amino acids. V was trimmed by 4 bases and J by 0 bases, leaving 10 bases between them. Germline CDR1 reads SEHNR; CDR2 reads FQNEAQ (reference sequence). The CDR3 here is CASSSWQASGNTIYF. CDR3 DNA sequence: TGTGCCAGCAGCTCGTGGCAGGCCTCTGGAAACACCATATATTTT.

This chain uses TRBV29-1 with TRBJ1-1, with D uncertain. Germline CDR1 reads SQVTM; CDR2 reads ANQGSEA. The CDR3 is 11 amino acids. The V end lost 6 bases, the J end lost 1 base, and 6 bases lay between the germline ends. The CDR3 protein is CSVRWNTEAFF. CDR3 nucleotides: TGCAGCGTGCGTTGGAACACTGAAGCTTTCTTT.

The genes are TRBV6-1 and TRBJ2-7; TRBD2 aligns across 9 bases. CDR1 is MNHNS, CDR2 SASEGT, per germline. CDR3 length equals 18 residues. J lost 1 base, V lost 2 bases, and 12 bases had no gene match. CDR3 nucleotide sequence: TGTGCCAGCAGTGAACTAGCGGGGTCCCTTTACGTTTCCTACGAGCAGTACTTC. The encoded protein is CASSELAGSLYVSYEQYF.

CDR3 region: CASSLVQGMNTEAFF. The CDR3 DNA follows: TGCGCCAGCAGCCTCGTGCAGGGTATGAACACTGAAGCTTTCTTT. V gene TRBV5-1 combines with J gene TRBJ1-1, with D tentatively TRBD1 (5 bases). This CDR3 comprises 15 residues. Germline CDR1 SGHRS, CDR2 YFSETQ. V was cut by 4 bases and J by 0 bases, with 13 bases left in between. The full variable domain, its missing parts supplied by reference TRBV5-1 and TRBJ1-1, is KAGVTQTPRYLIKTRGQQVTLSCSPISGHRSVSWYQQTPGQGLQFLFEYFSETQRNKGNFPGRFSGRQFSNSRSEMNVSTLELGDSALYLCASSLVQGMNTEAFFGQGTRLTVV.

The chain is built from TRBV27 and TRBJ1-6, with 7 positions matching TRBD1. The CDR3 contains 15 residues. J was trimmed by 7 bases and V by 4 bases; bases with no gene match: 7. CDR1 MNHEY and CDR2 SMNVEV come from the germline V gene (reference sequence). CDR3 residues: CASSSIQGINSPLHF. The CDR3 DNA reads TGTGCCAGCAGTTCAATACAGGGGATCAATTCACCCCTCCACTTT.

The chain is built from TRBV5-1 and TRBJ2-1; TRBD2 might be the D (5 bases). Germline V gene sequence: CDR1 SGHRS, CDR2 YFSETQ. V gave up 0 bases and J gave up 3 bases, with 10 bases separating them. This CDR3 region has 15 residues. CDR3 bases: TGCGCCAGCAGCTTGGATACTAGAGTCTACAATGAGCAGTTCTTC. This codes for CASSLDTRVYNEQFF.

The CDR3 nucleotides are TGTGCCAGCAGCTTAGTGGCAATAAACTCTGGAAACACCATATATTTT. Its protein is CASSLVAINSGNTIYF. The V call is TRBV7-2, the J call TRBJ1-3; D remains ambiguous. The CDR3 is 16 amino acids. Per the germline V gene, CDR1 is SGHTA and CDR2 is FQGNSA. The V end was cut by 1 base, the J end by 0 bases, with 10 bases between.

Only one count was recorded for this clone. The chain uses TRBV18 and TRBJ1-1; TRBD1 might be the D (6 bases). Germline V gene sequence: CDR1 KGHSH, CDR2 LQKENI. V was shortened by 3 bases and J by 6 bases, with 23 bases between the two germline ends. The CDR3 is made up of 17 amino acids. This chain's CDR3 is CASSPPNTGPGNSEAFF. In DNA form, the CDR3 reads TGTGCCAGCTCACCCCCGAATACAGGGCCGGGTAATTCTGAAGCTTTCTTT.

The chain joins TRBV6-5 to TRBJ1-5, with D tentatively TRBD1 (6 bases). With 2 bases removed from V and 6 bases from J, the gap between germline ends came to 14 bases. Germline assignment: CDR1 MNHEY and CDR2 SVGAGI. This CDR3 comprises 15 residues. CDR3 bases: TGTGCCAGCAGTTACGACGGGGGGCTTGGTCAGCCCCAGCATTTT. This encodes CASSYDGGLGQPQHF.

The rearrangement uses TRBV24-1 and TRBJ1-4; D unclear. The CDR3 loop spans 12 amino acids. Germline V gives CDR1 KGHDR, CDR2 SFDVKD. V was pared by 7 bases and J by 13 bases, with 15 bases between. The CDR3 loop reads CATSDIARVLFF. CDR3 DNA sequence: TGTGCCACCAGCGACATCGCCCGAGTACTGTTTTTT.

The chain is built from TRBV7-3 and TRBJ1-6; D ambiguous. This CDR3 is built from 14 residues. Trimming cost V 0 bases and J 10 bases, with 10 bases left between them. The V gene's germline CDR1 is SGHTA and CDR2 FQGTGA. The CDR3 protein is CASSLTLGGSPLHF. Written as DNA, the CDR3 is TGTGCCAGCAGCTTAACTCTCGGCGGGTCACCCCTCCACTTT. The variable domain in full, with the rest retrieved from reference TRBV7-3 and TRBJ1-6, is GAGVSQTPSNKVTEKGKYVELRCDPISGHTALYWYRQSLGQGPEFLIYFQGTGAADDSGLPNDRFFAVRPEGSVSTLKIQRTERGDSAVYLCASSLTLGGSPLHFGNGTRLTVT.

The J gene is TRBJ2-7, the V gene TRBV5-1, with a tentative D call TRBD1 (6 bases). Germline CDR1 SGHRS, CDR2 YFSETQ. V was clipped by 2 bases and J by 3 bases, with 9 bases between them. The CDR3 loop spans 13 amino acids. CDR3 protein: CASSLRDNYEQYF. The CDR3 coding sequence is TGCGCCAGCAGCTTAAGGGACAACTACGAGCAGTACTTC. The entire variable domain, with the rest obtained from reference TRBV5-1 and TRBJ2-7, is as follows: KAGVTQTPRYLIKTRGQQVTLSCSPISGHRSVSWYQQTPGQGLQFLFEYFSETQRNKGNFPGRFSGRQFSNSRSEMNVSTLELGDSALYLCASSLRDNYEQYFGPGTRLTVT.